These 24 T cell receptor beta chains were all obtained from the same sample, sequenced in a study of blood T cell repertoires in COVID-19. Profiled with immunoSEQ multiplex PCR; TCRdb holds only in-frame clones, not every one. The sample has hundreds of thousands of clones; around nine tenths are singletons. Sequencing used PBMCs or T cells enriched from blood (not recorded which). All receptors derive from a woman aged 45-59 years who had recovered from COVID-19.

V is TRBV7-9 and J is TRBJ1-3; no reliable D call. Per germline, CDR1 SEHNR and CDR2 FQNEAQ (reference sequence). The V and J ends lost 5 bases and 3 bases respectively, with 11 bases between them. The CDR3 runs 14 residues. The CDR3 nucleotides read TGTGCCAGCAGCCACGACATTAATGGAAACACCATATATTTT. It is translated as CASSHDINGNTIYF.

This clone was recorded only once. This chain joins TRBV11-2 and TRBJ2-1; D is possibly TRBD1 (6 bases). Germline lookup yields CDR1 SGHAT and CDR2 FQNNGV. The length of the CDR3 is 15 residues. Trimming cost V 1 base and J 4 bases, with 11 bases left between them. The CDR3 region has the DNA TGTGCCAGCAGCTTAGCCGGGACACTGTACAATGAGCAGTTCTTC. Translated, it gives CASSLAGTLYNEQFF.

In its sample, this clone was seen once. This chain uses TRBV6-1 with TRBJ2-1; D remains ambiguous. The germline V gene has CDR1 MNHNS and CDR2 SASEGT. The CDR3 spans 16 residues. Trimming took off 2 bases at V and 7 bases at J, with 18 bases between the two ends. The CDR3 protein is CASSENHEVGINEQFF. The CDR3 coding sequence is TGTGCCAGCAGTGAAAATCACGAGGTTGGTATAAATGAGCAGTTCTTC.

This chain connects TRBV7-9 to TRBJ2-5; D is perhaps TRBD1 (5 bases). V gave up 3 bases and J gave up 0 bases, with 8 bases separating them. Germline CDR1 SEHNR, CDR2 FQNEAQ (reference sequence). The CDR3 consists of 14 residues. DNA for the CDR3: TGTGCCAGCAGCTTCGACAGCTACCAAGAGACCCAGTACTTC. This sequence encodes CASSFDSYQETQYF.

This chain connects TRBV24-1 to TRBJ1-3; possible D gene TRBD1, 5 bases. Germline CDR1 is KGHDR and CDR2 is SFDVKD. The length of the CDR3 is 16 residues. The germline V and J ends were trimmed by 4 bases and 2 bases, with 14 bases remaining between them. Here the CDR3 DNA reads TGTGCCACCAGTGACCCAATGACAGATACTGGAAACACCATATATTTT. Translating gives CATSDPMTDTGNTIYF.

The rearrangement links TRBV28 to TRBJ1-2; D unclear. Germline V CDR1 and CDR2: MDHEN, SYDVKM. The V end lost 2 bases, the J end lost 4 bases, and 17 bases lay between the germline ends. The CDR3 length is 16 residues. CDR3 sequence: CASSLPIPTSGYGYTF. The CDR3 region has the DNA TGTGCCAGCAGTTTACCCATCCCAACATCAGGCTATGGCTACACCTTC.

The V and J genes are TRBV5-5 and TRBJ1-3; unclear D gene. The germline CDR1 and CDR2 sequences are SGHKS and YYEKEE (reference sequence). The CDR3 sequence is 15 residues long. The V end lost 0 bases, the J end lost 0 bases, and 7 bases lay between the germline ends. The CDR3, as DNA: TGTGCCAGCAGCTTGGGAGTTCACTCTGGAAACACCATATATTTT. It yields the protein CASSLGVHSGNTIYF.

The chain recombines TRBV2 with TRBJ1-1; a possible D gene is TRBD1 (5 bases). The CDR3 is made up of 17 amino acids. V was clipped by 3 bases and J by 4 bases, with 21 bases between them. Germline loops: CDR1 SNHLY, CDR2 FYNNEI. This CDR3 is CASSEAVSGLRRTEAFF. The CDR3 coding sequence is TGTGCCAGCAGTGAGGCGGTTTCAGGGCTCCGGCGCACTGAAGCTTTCTTT.

The chain recombines TRBV9 with TRBJ1-6; D is undetermined. Trimming took off 0 bases at V and 10 bases at J, with 14 bases between the two ends. CDR3 length equals 15 residues. Germline CDR1 SGDLS, CDR2 YYNGEE. The CDR3 region has the DNA TGTGCCAGCAGCGTAGATTTGGCGGATATATCACCCCTCCACTTT. Translating gives CASSVDLADISPLHF.

The chain carries TRBV30 and TRBJ2-3; 8 bases match TRBD2. This CDR3 is built from 14 residues. Germline V gene lookup returns CDR1 GTSNPN and CDR2 SVGIG (reference sequence). The J segment lost 1 base and the V segment lost 4 bases, leaving 4 bases of the junction unmatched. DNA for the CDR3: TGTGCCTGGACCGGGACTAGTCGCACAGATACGCAGTATTTT. This encodes CAWTGTSRTDTQYF.

The rearrangement joins TRBV9 to TRBJ2-2, with 12 nucleotides matching TRBD2. With V trimmed by 0 bases and J by 1 base, 4 bases remained unmatched. This CDR3 contains 18 residues. Per the germline V gene, CDR1 is SGDLS and CDR2 is YYNGEE. CDR3 region: CASSVGLAGALNTGELFF. CDR3 nucleotides: TGTGCCAGCAGCGTAGGACTAGCGGGGGCCCTGAACACCGGGGAGCTGTTTTTT.

The J gene is TRBJ1-2, the V gene TRBV18; no firm D call. The germline gives CDR1 KGHSH, CDR2 LQKENI. Trimming took off 3 bases at V and 0 bases at J, with 8 bases between the two ends. CDR3 length: 14 amino acids. CDR3 DNA: TGTGCCAGCTCACCGGAGGCAACTAACTATGGCTACACCTTC. It encodes CASSPEATNYGYTF.

This clone was seen a single time. The V and J genes are TRBV9 and TRBJ1-1; no firm D call. V lost 4 bases to trimming and J lost 1 base, with 8 bases between them. Per the germline V gene, CDR1 is SGDLS and CDR2 is YYNGEE. The CDR3 loop spans 13 amino acids. The CDR3, as DNA: TGTGCCAGCAGCCCAGTACCGAACACTGAAGCTTTCTTT. Residues: CASSPVPNTEAFF.

The V gene is TRBV6-5, the J gene TRBJ2-2; D gene ambiguous. Per germline, CDR1 MNHEY and CDR2 SVGAGI. Trimming removed 6 bases from V and 6 bases from J, with 8 bases in between. CDR3 length equals 12 residues. As DNA, the CDR3 is TGTGCCAGCAGCCTATTAGCCGGGGAGCTGTTTTTT. Protein sequence: CASSLLAGELFF.

The CDR3 coding sequence is TGTGCCAGCAGCTTGGGGGGGCGCGGTCGGGAGACCCAGTACTTC. Protein: CASSLGGRGRETQYF. The V and J genes are TRBV7-2 and TRBJ2-5; possibly TRBD2 for D (7 bases). The CDR3 consists of 15 residues. V was pared by 3 bases and J by 5 bases, with 16 bases between. The V gene's germline CDR1 is SGHTA and CDR2 FQGNSA.

The chain joins TRBV11-2 to TRBJ1-2, with D maybe TRBD1 (5 bases). V was cut by 4 bases and J by 6 bases, with 9 bases left in between. This CDR3 is 12 amino acids long. Germline V gene sequence: CDR1 SGHAT, CDR2 FQNNGV. CDR3 loop: CASSYLGDGYTF. The CDR3 DNA follows: TGTGCCAGCAGCTATTTAGGGGATGGCTACACCTTC.

The rearrangement uses TRBV6-1 and TRBJ1-5, with D unresolved. The CDR3 has 14 residues. Trimming took off 1 base at V and 1 base at J, with 5 bases between the two ends. Germline V gene sequence: CDR1 MNHNS, CDR2 SASEGT. The CDR3 DNA follows: TGTGCCAGCAGTGAAGGGCAGAGCAATCAGCCCCAGCATTTT. This codes for CASSEGQSNQPQHF.

This clone has more than one count but fewer than ten. This sequence joins TRBV24-1 and TRBJ1-1, with TRBD1 as a possible D gene (5 bases). Germline CDR1 reads KGHDR; CDR2 reads SFDVKD. The CDR3 is 13 amino acids. The V end was cut by 1 base, the J end by 5 bases, with 7 bases between. DNA for the CDR3: TGTGCCACCAGTGATTTTGGGGGGACTGAAGCTTTCTTT. Its translation is CATSDFGGTEAFF.

The rearrangement uses TRBV5-6 and TRBJ1-2; 8 bases line up with TRBD1. V gave up 0 bases and J gave up 7 bases; unmatched junction bases: 8. Germline V gene lookup returns CDR1 SGHDT and CDR2 YYEEEE. This CDR3 is built from 15 residues. The CDR3 loop is CASSLASTGQAGYTF. The CDR3 DNA follows: TGTGCCAGCAGCTTGGCCTCCACGGGACAGGCTGGCTACACCTTC. Complete variable domain (other parts from reference TRBV5-6 and TRBJ1-2): DAGVTQSPTHLIKTRGQQVTLRCSPKSGHDTVSWYQQALGQGPQFIFQYYEEEERQRGNFPDRFSGHQFPNYSSELNVNALLLGDSALYLCASSLASTGQAGYTFGSGTRLTVV.

The V and J genes are TRBV15 and TRBJ2-5, with D possibly matching TRBD1 (5 bases). Germline assignment: CDR1 LNHNV and CDR2 YYDKDF (reference sequence). This CDR3 contains 14 residues. V was cut by 3 bases and J by 5 bases, with 13 bases left in between. CDR3: CATSSARGWETQYF. The CDR3 bases are TGTGCCACCAGCAGTGCTAGGGGCTGGGAGACCCAGTACTTC.

The chain couples TRBV30 to TRBJ2-3; D might be TRBD1 (5 bases). V lost 0 bases and J lost 6, with 13 bases in between. Germline CDR1 reads GTSNPN; CDR2 reads SVGIG (reference sequence). The CDR3 runs 14 residues. The CDR3 DNA sequence: TGTGCCTGGAGTGTACGTAGGGGCCGGGATACGCAGTATTTT. This encodes CAWSVRRGRDTQYF.

The chain is built from TRBV2 and TRBJ2-7; TRBD2 matches 7 bases. Looked up from germline, CDR1 is SNHLY and CDR2 is FYNNEI. CDR3 length equals 14 residues. V dropped 3 bases and J dropped 4; count of bases not matched to a gene: 6. CDR3 loop: CASSDRGGGYEQYF. CDR3 DNA: TGTGCCAGCAGTGACCGCGGCGGGGGTTACGAGCAGTACTTC.

The V and J genes are TRBV7-9 and TRBJ2-2; 8 bases match TRBD2. Germline lookup yields CDR1 SEHNR and CDR2 FQNEAQ (reference sequence). CDR3 size: 14 residues. V was clipped by 5 bases and J by 1 base; unmatched bases: 0. The DNA of the CDR3 is TGTGCCAGCAGCCGGGGGGGGAACACCGGGGAGCTGTTTTTT. Its translation: CASSRGGNTGELFF.

The chain uses TRBV10-3 and TRBJ1-6, with D tentatively TRBD1 (5 bases). This CDR3 has 15 amino acids. Trimming took 4 bases from V and 7 from J, leaving 14 bases between them. Germline CDR1 is ENHRY and CDR2 is SYGVKD. The CDR3 sequence is CAISGAGRQNSPLHF. For the CDR3, the DNA is TGTGCCATCAGTGGGGCGGGACGGCAGAATTCACCCCTCCACTTT.